This T cell receptor beta chain stems from a study of blood T cells in healthy people across ages. Germline V lookup: CDR1 SGHDN, CDR2 FVKESK. CDR3 length: 16 amino acids. On this clonotype itself: The antigen is not known.

A second PCR, run for roughly 7 to 11 cycles, used a sample-barcoded 5' primer plus a J-beta primer mix. TCRdb itself ran the 5' RACE reads through MiXCR, one entry per CDR3 protein. This sample carries about 1.5 million distinct CDR3 sequences, 35% to 45% of them seen once, and the ten largest clones take 7.9%. Staff drew about 10 milliliters of peripheral blood from each donor. The amount of total RNA extracted per sample was at least 5.5 micrograms. Study-wide results and caveats: It was held that diversity estimates obtained from one million T cells represented underestimates. CMV infection status of these donors was not known.

The material sequenced was blood. This TCR was recovered from a woman aged 18-29 years in good health. The gene calls are TRBV14 and TRBJ2-5; TRBD1 agrees at 10 bases. The end of the DNA is better explained by TRBJ2-7, so the J call may be wrong. CDR3 nucleotides: TGTGCCAGCAGCCGAGAACCGGGACAGGGGATTAACGAGCAGTACTTC. Residues: CASSREPGQGINEQYF.